Shown below are 5 T cell receptor beta chains from a single sample sequenced in a study of blood T cell repertoires in COVID-19. Assay used: immunoSEQ multiplex PCR; TCRdb lists only in-frame clones, some missing. The sample contains roughly 350,000 clones, approximately 89% of which appear only once. Sequences were obtained from peripheral blood. The receptors shown here come from a young woman who had recovered from COVID-19.

This chain uses TRBV2 with TRBJ1-5; D is perhaps TRBD1 (6 bases). V was cut by 6 bases and J by 3 bases, with 12 bases left in between. This CDR3 has 14 residues. Germline values: CDR1 SNHLY, CDR2 FYNNEI. The CDR3: CASRDRLNNQPQHF. Written as DNA, the CDR3 is TGTGCCAGCAGGGACAGATTAAACAATCAGCCCCAGCATTTT.

The chain is built from TRBV29-1 and TRBJ1-3, with D uncertain. The V end was cut by 6 bases, the J end by 0 bases, with 12 bases between. This CDR3 has 14 residues. The V gene's germline CDR1 is SQVTM and CDR2 ANQGSEA. The CDR3 DNA follows: TGCAGCGTCTGGGCTGGAAGCTCTGGAAACACCATATATTTT. The encoded protein is CSVWAGSSGNTIYF.

The chain carries TRBV3-1 (or the pseudogene TRBV3-2) and TRBJ2-2, with 10 positions matching TRBD2. The V gene's germline CDR1 is LGHDT and CDR2 YNNKEL (reference sequence). With 4 bases clipped from V and 3 bases from J, the junction kept 11 bases outside the gene matches. This CDR3 is built from 18 residues. The CDR3 sequence: CASSPRASGRGYTGELFF. DNA for the CDR3: TGTGCCAGCAGCCCCCGAGCTAGCGGGAGAGGTTACACCGGGGAGCTGTTTTTT.

The chain couples TRBV5-5 to TRBJ2-5, with D unclear. Per the germline V gene, CDR1 is SGHKS and CDR2 is YYEKEE (reference sequence). This CDR3 has 15 residues. Trimming removed 0 bases at V and 1 base at J, with 10 bases between. CDR3: CASSLVYTGQETQYF. CDR3 coding DNA: TGTGCCAGCAGCTTGGTTTACACGGGCCAAGAGACCCAGTACTTC.

The chain uses TRBV5-4 and TRBJ1-5; 12 nucleotides match TRBD1. The ends lost 3 bases at V and 2 bases at J; junction bases unmatched: 12. The CDR3 runs to 19 residues. CDR1 SGHNT and CDR2 YYREEE come from the germline V gene (reference sequence). Written as DNA, the CDR3 is TGTGCCAGCAGCTACCCACCTGGGACAGGGGGCAGTGGCAATCAGCCCCAGCATTTT. It translates to CASSYPPGTGGSGNQPQHF.